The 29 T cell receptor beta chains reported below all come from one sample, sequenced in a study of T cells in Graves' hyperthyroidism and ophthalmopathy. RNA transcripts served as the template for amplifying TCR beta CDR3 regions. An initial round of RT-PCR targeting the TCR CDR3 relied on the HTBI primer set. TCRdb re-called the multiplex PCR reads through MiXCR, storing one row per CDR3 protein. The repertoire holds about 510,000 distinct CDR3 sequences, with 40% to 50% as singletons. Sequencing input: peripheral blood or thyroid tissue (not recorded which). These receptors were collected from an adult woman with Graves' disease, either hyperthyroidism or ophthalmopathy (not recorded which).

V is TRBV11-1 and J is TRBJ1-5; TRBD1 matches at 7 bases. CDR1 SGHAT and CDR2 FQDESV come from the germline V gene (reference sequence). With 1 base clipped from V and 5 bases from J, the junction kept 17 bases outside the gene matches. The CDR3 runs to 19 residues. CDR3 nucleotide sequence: TGTGCCAGCAGCTTAGATTATCCAAGGGGGGGAGGGGGCGATCAGCCCCAGCATTTT. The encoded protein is CASSLDYPRGGGGDQPQHF.

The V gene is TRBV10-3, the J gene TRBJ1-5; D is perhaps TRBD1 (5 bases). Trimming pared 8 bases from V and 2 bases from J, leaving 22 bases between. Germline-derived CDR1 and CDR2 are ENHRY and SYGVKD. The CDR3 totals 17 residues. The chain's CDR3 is CAIVGLGTPLGNQPQHF. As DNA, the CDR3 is TGTGCCATCGTCGGTCTCGGGACGCCGCTGGGCAATCAGCCCCAGCATTTT.

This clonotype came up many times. This CDR3 is CASSLGDRKNSPLHF. The CDR3 region has the DNA TGTGCCAGCAGCTTGGGGGACAGGAAGAATTCACCCCTCCACTTT. The chain has TRBV5-8 and TRBJ1-6; 8 bases are a match to TRBD1. The trim removed 0 bases at V and 7 bases at J, leaving 3 bases unmatched. The CDR3 has 15 residues. Germline V lookup: CDR1 SGHTS, CDR2 YDEGEE.

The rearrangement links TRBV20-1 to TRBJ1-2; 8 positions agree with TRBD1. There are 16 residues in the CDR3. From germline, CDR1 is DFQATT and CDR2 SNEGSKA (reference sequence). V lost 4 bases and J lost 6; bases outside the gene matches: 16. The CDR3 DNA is TGCAGTGCTAAGGACAGGGACACTTCCGGGGACGATGGCTACACCTTC. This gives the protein CSAKDRDTSGDDGYTF.

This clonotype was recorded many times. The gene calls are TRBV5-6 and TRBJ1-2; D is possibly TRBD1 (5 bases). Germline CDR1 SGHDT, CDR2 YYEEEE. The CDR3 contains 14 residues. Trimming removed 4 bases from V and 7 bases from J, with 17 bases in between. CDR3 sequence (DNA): TGTGCCAGCAGCCCCCCGGGGCGCATCGGTGGCTACACCTTC. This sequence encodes CASSPPGRIGGYTF.

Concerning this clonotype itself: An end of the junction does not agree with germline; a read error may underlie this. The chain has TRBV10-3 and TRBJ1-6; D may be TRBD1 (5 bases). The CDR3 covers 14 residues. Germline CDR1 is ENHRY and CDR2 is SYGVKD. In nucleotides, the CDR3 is TGTGCCACCAGTGTGGACAAAGGCGGTTCACCCCTCCACTTT. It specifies CATSVDKGGSPLHF.

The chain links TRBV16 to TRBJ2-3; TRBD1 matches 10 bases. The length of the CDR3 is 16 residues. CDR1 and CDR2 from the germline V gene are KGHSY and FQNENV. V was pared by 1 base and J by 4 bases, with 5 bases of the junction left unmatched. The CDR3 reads CASSQLQGQGADTQYF. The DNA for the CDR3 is TGTGCCAGCAGCCAATTGCAAGGACAGGGGGCAGATACGCAGTATTTT.

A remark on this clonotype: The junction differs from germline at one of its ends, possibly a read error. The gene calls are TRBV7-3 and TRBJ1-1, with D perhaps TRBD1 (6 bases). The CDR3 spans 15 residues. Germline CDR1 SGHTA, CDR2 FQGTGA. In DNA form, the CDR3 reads TGTGCCGGCAGTTCCCCTGGGGGGCTGAACACTGAAGCTTTCTTT. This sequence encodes CAGSSPGGLNTEAFF. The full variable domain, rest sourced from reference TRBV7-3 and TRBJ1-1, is GAGVSQTPSNKVTEKGKYVELRCDPISGHTALYWYRQSLGQGPEFLIYFQGTGAADDSGLPNDRFFAVRPEGSVSTLKIQRTERGDSAVYLCAGSSPGGLNTEAFFGQGTRLTVV.

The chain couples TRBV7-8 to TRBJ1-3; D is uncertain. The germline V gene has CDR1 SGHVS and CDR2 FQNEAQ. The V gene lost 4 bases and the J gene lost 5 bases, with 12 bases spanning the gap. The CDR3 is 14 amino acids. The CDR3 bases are TGTGCCAGCAGCTCCGACAATGGGAGAAACACCATATATTTT. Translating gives CASSSDNGRNTIYF.

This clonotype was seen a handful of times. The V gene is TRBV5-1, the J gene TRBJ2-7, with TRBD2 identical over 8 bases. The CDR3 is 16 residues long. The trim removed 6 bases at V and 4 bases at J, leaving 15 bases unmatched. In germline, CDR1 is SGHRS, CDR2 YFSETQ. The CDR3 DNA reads TGCGCCAGCACCGGGGGGGCAGCGGGAGTAAGGTACGAGCAGTACTTC. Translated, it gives CASTGGAAGVRYEQYF.

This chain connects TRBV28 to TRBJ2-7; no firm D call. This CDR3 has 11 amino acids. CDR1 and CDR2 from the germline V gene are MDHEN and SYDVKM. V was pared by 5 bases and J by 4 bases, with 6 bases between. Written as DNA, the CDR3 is TGTGCCAGCAGTCGACAATACGAGCAGTACTTC. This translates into CASSRQYEQYF.

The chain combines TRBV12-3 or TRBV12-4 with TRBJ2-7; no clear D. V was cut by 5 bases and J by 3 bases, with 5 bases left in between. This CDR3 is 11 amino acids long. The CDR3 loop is CASSHYYEQYF. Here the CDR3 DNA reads TGTGCCAGCAGTCACTACTACGAGCAGTACTTC.

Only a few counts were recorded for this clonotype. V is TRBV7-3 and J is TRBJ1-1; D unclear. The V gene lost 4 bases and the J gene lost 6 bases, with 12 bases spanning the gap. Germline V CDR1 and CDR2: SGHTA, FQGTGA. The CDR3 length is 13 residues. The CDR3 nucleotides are TGTGCCAGCAGCTCGCGTATGGGCGCTGAAGCTTTCTTT. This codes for CASSSRMGAEAFF.

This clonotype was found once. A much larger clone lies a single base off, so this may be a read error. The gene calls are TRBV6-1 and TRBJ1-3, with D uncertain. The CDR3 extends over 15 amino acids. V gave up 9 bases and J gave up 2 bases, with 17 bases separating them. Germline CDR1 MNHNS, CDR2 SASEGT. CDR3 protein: CASPDGLIPGNTIYF. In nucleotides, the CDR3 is TGTGCCAGTCCGGACGGGCTAATCCCTGGAAACACCATATATTTT.

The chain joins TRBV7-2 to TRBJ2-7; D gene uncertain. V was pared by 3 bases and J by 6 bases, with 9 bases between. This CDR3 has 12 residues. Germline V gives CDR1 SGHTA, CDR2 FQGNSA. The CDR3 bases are TGTGCCAGCAGCTTTATGGGCCGCGAGCAGTACTTC. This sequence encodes CASSFMGREQYF. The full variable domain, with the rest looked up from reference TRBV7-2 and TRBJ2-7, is GAGVSQSPSNKVTEKGKDVELRCDPISGHTALYWYRQSLGQGLEFLIYFQGNSAPDKSGLPSDRFSAERTGGSVSTLTIQRTQQEDSAVYLCASSFMGREQYFGPGTRLTVT.

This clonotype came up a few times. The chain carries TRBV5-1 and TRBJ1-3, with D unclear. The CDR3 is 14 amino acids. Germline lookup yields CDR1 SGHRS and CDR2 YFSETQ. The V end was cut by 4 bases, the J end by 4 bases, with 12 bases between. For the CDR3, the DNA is TGCGCCAGCAGCCCCGGAGGAGACGGAAACACCATATATTTT. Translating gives CASSPGGDGNTIYF.

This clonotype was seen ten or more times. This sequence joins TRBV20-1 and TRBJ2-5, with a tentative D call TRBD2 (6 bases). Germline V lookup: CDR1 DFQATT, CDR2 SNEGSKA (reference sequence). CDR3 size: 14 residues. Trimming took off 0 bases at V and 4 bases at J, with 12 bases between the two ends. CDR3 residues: CSARDAKGGETQYF. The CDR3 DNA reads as TGCAGTGCTAGAGATGCGAAGGGAGGAGAGACCCAGTACTTC.

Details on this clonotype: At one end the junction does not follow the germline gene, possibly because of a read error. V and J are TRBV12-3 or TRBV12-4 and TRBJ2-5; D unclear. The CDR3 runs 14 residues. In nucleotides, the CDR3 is TGTGCCAGCGGTTTGACCGGTTCTCAAGAGACCCAGTACTTC. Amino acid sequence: CASGLTGSQETQYF.

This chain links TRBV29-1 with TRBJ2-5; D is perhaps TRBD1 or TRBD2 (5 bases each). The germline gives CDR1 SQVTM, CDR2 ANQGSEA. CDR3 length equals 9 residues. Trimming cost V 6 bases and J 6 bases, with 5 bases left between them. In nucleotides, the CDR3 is TGCAGCGTGGGACAGACCCAGTACTTC. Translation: CSVGQTQYF.

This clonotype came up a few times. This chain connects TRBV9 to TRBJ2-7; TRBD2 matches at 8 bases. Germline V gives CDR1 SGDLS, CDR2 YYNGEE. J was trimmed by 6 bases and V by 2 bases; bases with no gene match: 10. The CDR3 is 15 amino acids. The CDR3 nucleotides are TGTGCCAGCAGCGTCTCGGGGGGGACAAGGGGCGAGCAGTACTTC. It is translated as CASSVSGGTRGEQYF.

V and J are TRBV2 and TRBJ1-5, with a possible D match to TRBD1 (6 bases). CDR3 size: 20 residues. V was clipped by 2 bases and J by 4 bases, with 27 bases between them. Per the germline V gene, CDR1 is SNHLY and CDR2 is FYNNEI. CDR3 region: CASSESRGGGVLRANQPQHF. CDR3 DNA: TGTGCCAGCAGTGAAAGTAGGGGGGGAGGTGTTCTTAGAGCTAATCAGCCCCAGCATTTT.

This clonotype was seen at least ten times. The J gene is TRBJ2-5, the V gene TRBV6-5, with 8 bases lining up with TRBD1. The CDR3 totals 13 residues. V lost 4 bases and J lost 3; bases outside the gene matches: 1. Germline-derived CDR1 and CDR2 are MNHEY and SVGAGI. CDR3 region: CASSSTGEETQYF. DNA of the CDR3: TGTGCCAGCAGTTCGACAGGGGAAGAGACCCAGTACTTC.

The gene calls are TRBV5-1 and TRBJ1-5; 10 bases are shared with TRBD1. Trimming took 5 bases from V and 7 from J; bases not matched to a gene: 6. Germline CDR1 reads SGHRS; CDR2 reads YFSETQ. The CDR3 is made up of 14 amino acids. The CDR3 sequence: CASSLGTGEQPQHF. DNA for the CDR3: TGCGCCAGCAGTCTAGGGACAGGGGAACAGCCCCAGCATTTT.

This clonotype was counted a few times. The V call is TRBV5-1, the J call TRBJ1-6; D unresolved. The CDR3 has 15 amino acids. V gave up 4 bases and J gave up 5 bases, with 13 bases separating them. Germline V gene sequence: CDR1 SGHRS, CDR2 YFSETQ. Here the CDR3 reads CASSRLPDDNSPLHF. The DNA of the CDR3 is TGCGCCAGCAGCCGACTCCCTGATGATAATTCACCCCTCCACTTT.

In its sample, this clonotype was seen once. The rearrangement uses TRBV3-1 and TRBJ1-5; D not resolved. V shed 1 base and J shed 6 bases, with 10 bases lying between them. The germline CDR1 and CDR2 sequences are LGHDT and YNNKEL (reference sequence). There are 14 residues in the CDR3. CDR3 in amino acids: CASSQGSLGQPQHF. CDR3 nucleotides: TGTGCCAGCAGCCAAGGGAGTCTTGGTCAGCCCCAGCATTTT.

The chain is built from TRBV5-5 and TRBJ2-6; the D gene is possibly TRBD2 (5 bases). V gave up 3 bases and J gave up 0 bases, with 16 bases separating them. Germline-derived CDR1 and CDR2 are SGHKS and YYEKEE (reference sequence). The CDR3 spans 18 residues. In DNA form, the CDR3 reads TGTGCCAGCAGCTCAAAGGGAGCCACGGTCTCTGGGGCCAACGTCCTGACTTTC. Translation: CASSSKGATVSGANVLTF.

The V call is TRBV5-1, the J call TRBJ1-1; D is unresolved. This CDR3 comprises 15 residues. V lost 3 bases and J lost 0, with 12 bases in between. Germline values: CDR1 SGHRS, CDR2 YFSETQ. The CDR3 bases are TGCGCCAGCAGCTCGAGTTTTCCCGTGAACACTGAAGCTTTCTTT. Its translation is CASSSSFPVNTEAFF. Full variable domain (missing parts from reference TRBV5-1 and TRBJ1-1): KAGVTQTPRYLIKTRGQQVTLSCSPISGHRSVSWYQQTPGQGLQFLFEYFSETQRNKGNFPGRFSGRQFSNSRSEMNVSTLELGDSALYLCASSSSFPVNTEAFFGQGTRLTVV.

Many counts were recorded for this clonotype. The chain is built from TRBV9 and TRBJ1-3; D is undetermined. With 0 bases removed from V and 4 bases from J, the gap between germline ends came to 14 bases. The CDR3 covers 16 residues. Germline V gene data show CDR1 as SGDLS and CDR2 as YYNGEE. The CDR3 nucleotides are TGTGCCAGCAGCGTAGGGGCCCCCTCGGAAGGAAACACCATATATTTT. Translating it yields CASSVGAPSEGNTIYF.

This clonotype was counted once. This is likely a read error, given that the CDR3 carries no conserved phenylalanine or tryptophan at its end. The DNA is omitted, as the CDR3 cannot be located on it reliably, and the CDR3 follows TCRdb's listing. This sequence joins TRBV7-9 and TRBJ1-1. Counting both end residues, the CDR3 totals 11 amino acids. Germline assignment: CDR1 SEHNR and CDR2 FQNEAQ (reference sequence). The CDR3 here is CASSLGASANY.